A single sample is the source of the 10 T cell receptor beta chains below, sequenced in a study of cytomegalovirus exposure and HLA in healthy donors. The study ran its PCR with 60 Vbeta and 13 Jbeta primers. The table came from immunoSEQ multiplex PCR; TCRdb's copy has only in-frame clones and leaves some out. This table holds 80,000 to 130,000 clones, around 82% found once. Source material: PBMCs. These receptors were collected from a woman in her fifties or sixties in good health and CMV-seropositive.

This clone was counted a few times. The chain links TRBV5-1 to TRBJ2-3; 9 bases agree with TRBD2. Trimming at V came to 5 bases and at J to 6 bases, leaving 7 bases not matched to a gene. The CDR3 contains 14 residues. The V gene's germline CDR1 is SGHRS and CDR2 YFSETQ. DNA for the CDR3: TGCGCCAGCAGGATAGCGGGAGTGCGGGATACGCAGTATTTT. It encodes CASRIAGVRDTQYF.

This clone came up a few times. The V gene is TRBV11-2, the J gene TRBJ1-1; D perhaps matches TRBD1 (5 bases). Trimming cost V 5 bases and J 11 bases, with 15 bases left between them. Germline V gene sequence: CDR1 SGHAT, CDR2 FQNNGV. This CDR3 region has 12 residues. CDR3 loop: CASSRPGEGAFF. Written as DNA, the CDR3 is TGTGCCAGCAGCCGCCCGGGGGAGGGGGCTTTCTTT. Looking up the rest from reference TRBV11-2 and TRBJ1-1 gives the full variable domain: EAGVAQSPRYKIIEKRQSVAFWCNPISGHATLYWYQQILGQGPKLLIQFQNNGVVDDSQLPKDRFSAERLKGVDSTLKIQPAKLEDSAVYLCASSRPGEGAFFGQGTRLTVV.

J is TRBJ2-7 and V is TRBV6-5, with 7 bases aligning to TRBD1. The V gene's germline CDR1 is MNHEY and CDR2 SVGAGI. The CDR3 runs 14 residues. V was clipped by 5 bases and J by 6 bases; unmatched bases: 10. The CDR3 DNA sequence: TGTGCCAGCAGTCGACAGGGCGTGGTCGGCGAGCAGTACTTC. Residues: CASSRQGVVGEQYF.

This sequence joins TRBV6-6 and TRBJ2-5; D is perhaps TRBD1 (5 bases). The CDR3 is 13 residues long. V lost 7 bases and J lost 9, with 18 bases in between. Germline loops: CDR1 MNHNY, CDR2 SVGAGI (reference sequence). CDR3 in DNA: TGTGCCAGCAAACCGGACACCTCGGTGGCCCAGTACTTC. Encoded protein: CASKPDTSVAQYF.

Of note for this clone: At one end, the junction sequence differs from germline, possibly due to a read error. The V gene is TRBV7-9, the J gene TRBJ1-1; 11 bases are a match to TRBD1. This CDR3 has 15 amino acids. Germline-derived CDR1 and CDR2 are SEHNR and FQNEAQ (reference sequence). The CDR3 DNA reads TGTTCCAGCAGTTTGGACAGGGGGCGTTTCACTGAAGCTTTCTTT. As protein: CSSSLDRGRFTEAFF.

The gene calls are TRBV29-1 and TRBJ1-1; 7 nucleotides align to TRBD1. The trim removed 4 bases at V and 6 bases at J, leaving 17 bases unmatched. From germline, CDR1 is SQVTM and CDR2 ANQGSEA. The CDR3 runs to 16 residues. CDR3 nucleotide sequence: TGCAGCGTTGGAGCCAGTTCAGGACAGGTGAAGTCTGAAGCTTTCTTT. Translating it yields CSVGASSGQVKSEAFF.

The genes are TRBV25-1 and TRBJ1-1; D may be TRBD1 (6 bases). Between the trimmed V and J ends, which lost 2 bases and 0 bases, there was a span of 7 bases. The CDR3 runs 14 residues. CDR1 is MGHDK and CDR2 is SYGVNS in the germline V gene. CDR3 nucleotide sequence: TGTGCCAGCAGTGAAACAGGGATGAACACTGAAGCTTTCTTT. This encodes CASSETGMNTEAFF.

This clone was recorded a few times. One junction end disagrees with the germline gene, perhaps due to a read error. The chain is built from TRBV4-1 and TRBJ1-2; TRBD1 matches 7 bases. The germline V gene encodes CDR1 MGHRA and CDR2 YSYEKL. This CDR3 has 14 amino acids. This chain's CDR3 is CASSHPQGESGYTF. The CDR3 nucleotides are TGTGCCAGCAGCCATCCTCAGGGGGAAAGTGGCTACACCTTC.

Regarding this clone: The junction and the germline gene differ at one end; a read error may be behind it. The chain joins TRBV7-8 to TRBJ1-2; D unclear. The CDR3 covers 11 residues. Germline-derived CDR1 and CDR2 are SGHVS and FQNEAQ. CDR3 coding DNA: TGTGCCACCCCGGACTCCTATGGCCACACCTTC. Protein sequence: CATPDSYGHTF.

The V gene is TRBV7-8, the J gene TRBJ2-1, with D maybe TRBD2 (6 bases). Trimming shortened V by 7 bases and J by 7 bases, and 20 bases separated the two germline ends. CDR1 and CDR2 from the germline V gene are SGHVS and FQNEAQ. The CDR3 sequence is 15 residues long. CDR3: CASISGRLEGNEQFF. The CDR3 coding sequence is TGTGCCAGCATTTCGGGCAGACTAGAGGGTAATGAGCAGTTCTTC.